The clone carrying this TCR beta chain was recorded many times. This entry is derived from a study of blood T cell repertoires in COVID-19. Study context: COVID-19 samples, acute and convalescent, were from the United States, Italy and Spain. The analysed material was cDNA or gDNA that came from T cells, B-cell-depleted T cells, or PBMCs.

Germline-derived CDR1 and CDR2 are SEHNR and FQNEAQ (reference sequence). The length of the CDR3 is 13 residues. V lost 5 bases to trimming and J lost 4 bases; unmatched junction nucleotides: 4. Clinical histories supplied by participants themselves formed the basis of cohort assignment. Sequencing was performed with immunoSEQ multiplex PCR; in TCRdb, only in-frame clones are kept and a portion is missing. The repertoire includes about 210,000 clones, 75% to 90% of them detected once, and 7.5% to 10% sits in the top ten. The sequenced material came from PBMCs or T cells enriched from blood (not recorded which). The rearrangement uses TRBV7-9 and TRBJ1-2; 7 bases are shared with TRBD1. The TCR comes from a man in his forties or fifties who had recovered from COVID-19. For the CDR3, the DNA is TGTGCCAGCAGCCTGGGACAGCTCTATGGCTACACCTTC. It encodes CASSLGQLYGYTF.